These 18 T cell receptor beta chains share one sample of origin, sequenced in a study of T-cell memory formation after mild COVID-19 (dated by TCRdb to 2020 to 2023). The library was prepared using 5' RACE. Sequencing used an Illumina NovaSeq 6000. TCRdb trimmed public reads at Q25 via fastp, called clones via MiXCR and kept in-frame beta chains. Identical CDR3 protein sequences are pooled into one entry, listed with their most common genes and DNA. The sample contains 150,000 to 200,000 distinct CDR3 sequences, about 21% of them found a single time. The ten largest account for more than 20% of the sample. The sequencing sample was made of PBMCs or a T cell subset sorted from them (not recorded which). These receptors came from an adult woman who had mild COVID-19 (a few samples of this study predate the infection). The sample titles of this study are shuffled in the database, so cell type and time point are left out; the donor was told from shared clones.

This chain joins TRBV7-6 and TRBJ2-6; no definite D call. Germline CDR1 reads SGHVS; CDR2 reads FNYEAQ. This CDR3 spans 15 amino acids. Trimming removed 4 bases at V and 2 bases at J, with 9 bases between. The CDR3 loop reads CASSSPGAGANVLTF. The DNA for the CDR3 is TGTGCCAGCAGCTCGCCTGGGGCTGGGGCCAACGTCCTGACTTTC.

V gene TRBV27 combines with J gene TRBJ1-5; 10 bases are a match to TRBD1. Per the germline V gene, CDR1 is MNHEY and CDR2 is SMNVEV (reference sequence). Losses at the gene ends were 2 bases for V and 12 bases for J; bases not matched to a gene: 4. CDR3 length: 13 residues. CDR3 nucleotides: TGTGCCAGCAGTTTAGGGACAGGGGCTAACCAGCATTTT. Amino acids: CASSLGTGANQHF.

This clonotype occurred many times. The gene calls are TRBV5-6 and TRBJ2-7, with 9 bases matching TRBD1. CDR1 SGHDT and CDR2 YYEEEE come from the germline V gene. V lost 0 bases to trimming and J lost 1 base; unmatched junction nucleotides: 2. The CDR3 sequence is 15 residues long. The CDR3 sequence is CASSLGTGVSYEQYF. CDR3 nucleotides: TGTGCCAGCAGCTTGGGGACAGGGGTGTCCTACGAGCAGTACTTC.

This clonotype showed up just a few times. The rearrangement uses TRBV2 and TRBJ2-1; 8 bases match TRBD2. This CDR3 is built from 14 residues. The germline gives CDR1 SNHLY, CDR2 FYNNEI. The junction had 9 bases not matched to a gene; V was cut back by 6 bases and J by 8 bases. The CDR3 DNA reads TGTGCCAGCAGCTCCCGGGAGGGCCTGGATGAGCAGTTCTTC. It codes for CASSSREGLDEQFF.

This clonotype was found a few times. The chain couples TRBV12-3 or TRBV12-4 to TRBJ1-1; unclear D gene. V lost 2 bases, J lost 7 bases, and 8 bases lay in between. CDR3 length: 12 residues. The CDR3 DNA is TGTGCCAGCAGTTTAATAATCGGTGAAGCTTTCTTT. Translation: CASSLIIGEAFF.

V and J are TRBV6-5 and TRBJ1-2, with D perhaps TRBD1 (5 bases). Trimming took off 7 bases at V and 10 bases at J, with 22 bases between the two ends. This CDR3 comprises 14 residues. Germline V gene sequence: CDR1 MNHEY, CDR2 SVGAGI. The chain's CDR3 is CASTQGVLAMVYTF. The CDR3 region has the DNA TGTGCCAGCACCCAGGGAGTTCTCGCTATGGTCTACACCTTC.

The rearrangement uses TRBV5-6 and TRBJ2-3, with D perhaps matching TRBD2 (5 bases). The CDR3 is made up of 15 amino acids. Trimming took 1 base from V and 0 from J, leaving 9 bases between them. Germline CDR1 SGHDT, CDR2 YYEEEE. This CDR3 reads CASSLFASSTDTQYF. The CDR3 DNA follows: TGTGCCAGCAGCTTGTTTGCTAGCAGCACAGATACGCAGTATTTT. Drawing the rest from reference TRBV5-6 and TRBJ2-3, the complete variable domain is DAGVTQSPTHLIKTRGQQVTLRCSPKSGHDTVSWYQQALGQGPQFIFQYYEEEERQRGNFPDRFSGHQFPNYSSELNVNALLLGDSALYLCASSLFASSTDTQYFGPGTRLTVL.

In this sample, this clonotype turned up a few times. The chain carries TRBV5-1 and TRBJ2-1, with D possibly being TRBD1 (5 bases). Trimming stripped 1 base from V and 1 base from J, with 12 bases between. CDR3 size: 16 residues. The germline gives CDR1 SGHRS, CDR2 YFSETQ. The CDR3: CASSLTGYTSYNEQFF. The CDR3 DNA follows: TGCGCCAGCAGCTTGACAGGATATACTTCCTACAATGAGCAGTTCTTC.

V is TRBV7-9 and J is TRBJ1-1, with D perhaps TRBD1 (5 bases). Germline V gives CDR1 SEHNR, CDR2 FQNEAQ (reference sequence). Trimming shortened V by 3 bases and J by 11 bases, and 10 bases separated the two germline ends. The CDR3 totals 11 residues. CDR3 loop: CASSLGGGAFF. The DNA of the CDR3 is TGTGCCAGCAGCTTGGGGGGTGGGGCTTTCTTT.

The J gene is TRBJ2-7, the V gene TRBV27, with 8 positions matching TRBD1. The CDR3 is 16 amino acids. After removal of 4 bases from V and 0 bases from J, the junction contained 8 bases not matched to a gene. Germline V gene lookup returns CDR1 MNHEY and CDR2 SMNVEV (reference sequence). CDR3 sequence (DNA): TGTGCCAGCAGTTACGCGACAGGGGACCTCTCCTACGAGCAGTACTTC. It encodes CASSYATGDLSYEQYF.

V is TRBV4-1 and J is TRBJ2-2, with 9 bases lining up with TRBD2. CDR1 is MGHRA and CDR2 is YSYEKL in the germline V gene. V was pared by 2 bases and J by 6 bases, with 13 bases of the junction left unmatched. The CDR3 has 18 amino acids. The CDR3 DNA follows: TGCGCCAGCAGCCAACCACTCCGGACTAGCGCTAGATCCGGGGAGCTGTTTTTT. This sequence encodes CASSQPLRTSARSGELFF.

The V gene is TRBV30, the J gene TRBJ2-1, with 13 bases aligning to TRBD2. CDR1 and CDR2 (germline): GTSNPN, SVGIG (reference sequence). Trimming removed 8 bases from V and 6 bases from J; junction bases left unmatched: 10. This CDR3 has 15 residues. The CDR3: CAVQLAGGESNEQFF. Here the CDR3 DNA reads TGTGCCGTACAACTAGCGGGGGGGGAGAGCAATGAGCAGTTCTTC.

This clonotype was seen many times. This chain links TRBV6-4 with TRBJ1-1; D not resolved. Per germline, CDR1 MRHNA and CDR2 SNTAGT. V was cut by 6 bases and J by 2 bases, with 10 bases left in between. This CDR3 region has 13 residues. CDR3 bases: TGTGCCAGCAGGCGGACGGAAAACACTGAAGCTTTCTTT. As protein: CASRRTENTEAFF.

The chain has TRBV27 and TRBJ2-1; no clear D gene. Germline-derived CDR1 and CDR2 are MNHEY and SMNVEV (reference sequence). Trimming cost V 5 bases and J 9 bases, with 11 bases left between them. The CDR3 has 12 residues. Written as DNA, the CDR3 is TGTGCCAGCAGTCTGAGTAGCAGTGAGCAGTTCTTC. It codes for CASSLSSSEQFF.

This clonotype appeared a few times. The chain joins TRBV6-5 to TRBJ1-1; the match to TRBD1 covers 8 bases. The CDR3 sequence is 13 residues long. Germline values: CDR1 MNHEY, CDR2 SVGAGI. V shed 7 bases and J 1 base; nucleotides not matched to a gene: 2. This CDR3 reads CASKGQGNTEAFF. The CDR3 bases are TGTGCCAGCAAAGGACAGGGGAACACTGAAGCTTTCTTT.

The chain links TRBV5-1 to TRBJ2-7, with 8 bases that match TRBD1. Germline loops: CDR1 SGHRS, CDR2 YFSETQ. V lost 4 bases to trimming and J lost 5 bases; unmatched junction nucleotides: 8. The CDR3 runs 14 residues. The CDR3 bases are TGCGCCAGCAGCCTCTGGACAGGGAGAGACGAGCAGTACTTC. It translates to CASSLWTGRDEQYF.

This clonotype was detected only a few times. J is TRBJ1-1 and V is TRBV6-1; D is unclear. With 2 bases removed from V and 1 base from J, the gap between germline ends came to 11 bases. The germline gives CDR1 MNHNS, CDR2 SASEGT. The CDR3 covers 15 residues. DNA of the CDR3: TGTGCCAGCAGTGAACCCCCAAGCGGGAACACTGAAGCTTTCTTT. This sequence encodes CASSEPPSGNTEAFF.

CDR3 DNA sequence: TGTGCCACCAGCAGAGATACCCCCCGGGACAGAAATGAAAAACTGTTTTTT. The encoded protein is CATSRDTPRDRNEKLFF. V usage is TRBV15 and J usage is TRBJ1-4; TRBD1 matches at 7 bases. V lost 0 bases to trimming and J lost 5 bases; unmatched junction nucleotides: 9. The CDR3 totals 17 residues. Germline V gene data show CDR1 as LNHNV and CDR2 as YYDKDF (reference sequence). Looking up the rest from reference TRBV15 and TRBJ1-4 gives the full variable domain: DAMVIQNPRYQVTQFGKPVTLSCSQTLNHNVMYWYQQKSSQAPKLLFHYYDKDFNNEADTPDNFQSRRPNTSFCFLDIRSPGLGDTAMYLCATSRDTPRDRNEKLFFGSGTQLSVL.